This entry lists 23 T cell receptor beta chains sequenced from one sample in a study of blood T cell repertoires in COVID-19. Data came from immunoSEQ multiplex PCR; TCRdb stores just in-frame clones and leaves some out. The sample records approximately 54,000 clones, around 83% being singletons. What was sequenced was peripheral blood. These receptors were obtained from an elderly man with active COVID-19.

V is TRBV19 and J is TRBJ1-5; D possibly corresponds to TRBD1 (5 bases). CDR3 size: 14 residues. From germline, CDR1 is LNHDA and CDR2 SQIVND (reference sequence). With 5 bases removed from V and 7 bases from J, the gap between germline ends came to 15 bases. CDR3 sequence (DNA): TGTGCCAGTAGTTTACAGGTGGGATACCAGCCCCAGCATTTT. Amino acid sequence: CASSLQVGYQPQHF.

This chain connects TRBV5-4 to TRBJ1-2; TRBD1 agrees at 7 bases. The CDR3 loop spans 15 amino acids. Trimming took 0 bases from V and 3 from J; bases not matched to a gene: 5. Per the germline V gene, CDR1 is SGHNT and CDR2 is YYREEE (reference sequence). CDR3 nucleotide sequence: TGTGCCAGCAGCTTGGGACAGGGTCTCGACTATGGCTACACCTTC. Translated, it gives CASSLGQGLDYGYTF. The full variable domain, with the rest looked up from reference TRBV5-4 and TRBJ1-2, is ETGVTQSPTHLIKTRGQQVTLRCSSQSGHNTVSWYQQALGQGPQFIFQYYREEENGRGNFPPRFSGLQFPNYSSELNVNALELDDSALYLCASSLGQGLDYGYTFGSGTRLTVV.

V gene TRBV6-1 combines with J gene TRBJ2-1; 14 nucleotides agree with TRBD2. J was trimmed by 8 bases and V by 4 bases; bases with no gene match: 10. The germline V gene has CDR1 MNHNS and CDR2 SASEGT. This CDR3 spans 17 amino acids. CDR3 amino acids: CASSGLGTSGSLDEQFF. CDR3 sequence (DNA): TGTGCCAGCAGTGGGCTGGGGACTAGCGGGAGTTTGGATGAGCAGTTCTTC.

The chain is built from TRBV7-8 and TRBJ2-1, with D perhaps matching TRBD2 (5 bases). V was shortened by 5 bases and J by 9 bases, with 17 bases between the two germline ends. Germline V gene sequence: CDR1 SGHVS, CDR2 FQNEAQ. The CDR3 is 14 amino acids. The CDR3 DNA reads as TGTGCCAGCAGCGGCCAAATGAACGCGGGTGAGCAGTTCTTC. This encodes CASSGQMNAGEQFF.

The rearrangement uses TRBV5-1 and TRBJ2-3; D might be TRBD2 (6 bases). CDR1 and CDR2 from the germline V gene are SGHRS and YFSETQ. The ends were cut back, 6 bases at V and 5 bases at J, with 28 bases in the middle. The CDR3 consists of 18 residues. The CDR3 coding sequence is TGCGCCAGCACCCCCCGTCCGGGAGAATTCCCCACGGGAGATACGCAGTATTTT. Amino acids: CASTPRPGEFPTGDTQYF.

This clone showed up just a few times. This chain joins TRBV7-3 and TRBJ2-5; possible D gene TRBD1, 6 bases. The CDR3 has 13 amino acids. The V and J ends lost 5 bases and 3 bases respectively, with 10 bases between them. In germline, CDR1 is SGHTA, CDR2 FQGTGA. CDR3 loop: CASSIGQKETQYF. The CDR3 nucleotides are TGTGCCAGCAGCATCGGACAGAAAGAGACCCAGTACTTC.

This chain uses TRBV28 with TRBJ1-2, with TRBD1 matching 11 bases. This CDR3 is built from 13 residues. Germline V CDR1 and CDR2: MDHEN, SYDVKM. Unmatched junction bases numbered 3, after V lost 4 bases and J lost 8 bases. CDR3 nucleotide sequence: TGTGCCAGCAGTTGGACAGGGGGCAAGGGCTACACCTTC. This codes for CASSWTGGKGYTF.

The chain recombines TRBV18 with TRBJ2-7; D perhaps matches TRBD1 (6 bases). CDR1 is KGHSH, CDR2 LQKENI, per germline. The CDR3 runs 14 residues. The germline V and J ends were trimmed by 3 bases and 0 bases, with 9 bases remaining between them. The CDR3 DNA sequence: TGTGCCAGCTCACCCGCGACAGGCTCCTACGAGCAGTACTTC. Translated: CASSPATGSYEQYF.

The CDR3 DNA is TGTGCCAGCAGCTTAGAACAGGACACCGGGGAGCTGTTTTTT. Translated: CASSLEQDTGELFF. V is TRBV7-3 and J is TRBJ2-2, with TRBD1 as a possible D gene (5 bases). The CDR3 loop spans 14 amino acids. The V end lost 2 bases, the J end lost 3 bases, and 7 bases lay between the germline ends. Germline V gene lookup returns CDR1 SGHTA and CDR2 FQGTGA.

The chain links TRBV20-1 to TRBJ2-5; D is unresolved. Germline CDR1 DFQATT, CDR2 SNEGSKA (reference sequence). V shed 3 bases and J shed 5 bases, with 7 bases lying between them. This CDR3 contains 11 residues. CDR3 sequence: CSASRSETQYF. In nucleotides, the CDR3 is TGCAGTGCTAGCCGGTCCGAGACCCAGTACTTC.

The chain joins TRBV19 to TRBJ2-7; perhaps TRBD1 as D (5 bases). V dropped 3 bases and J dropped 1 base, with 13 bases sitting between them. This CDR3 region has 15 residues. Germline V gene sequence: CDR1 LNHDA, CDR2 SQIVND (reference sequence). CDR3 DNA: TGTGCCAGTAGTATGGGGCAGAGTTATTCCTACGAGCAGTACTTC. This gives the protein CASSMGQSYSYEQYF.

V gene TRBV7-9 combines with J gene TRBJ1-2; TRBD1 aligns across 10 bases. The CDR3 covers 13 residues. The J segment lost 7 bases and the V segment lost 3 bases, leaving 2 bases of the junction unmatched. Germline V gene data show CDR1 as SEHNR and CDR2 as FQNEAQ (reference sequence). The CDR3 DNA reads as TGTGCCAGCAGCTTCCGACAGGGGGCTGGCTACACCTTC. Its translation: CASSFRQGAGYTF.

The CDR3 nucleotides read TGCGCCAGCAGCCAGTCCAGCGGGTCCTACGAGCAGTACTTC. It translates to CASSQSSGSYEQYF. The chain is built from TRBV4-3 and TRBJ2-7; possible D gene TRBD2, 6 bases. Per the germline V gene, CDR1 is LGHNA and CDR2 is YSLEER. Trimming stripped 3 bases from V and 1 base from J, with 10 bases between. The CDR3 extends over 14 amino acids.

The CDR3 here is CASSLGGSASGELFF. For the CDR3, the DNA is TGTGCCAGCAGCTTAGGCGGGAGTGCGTCCGGGGAGCTGTTTTTT. The V gene is TRBV7-2, the J gene TRBJ2-2, with 7 bases identical to TRBD2. Germline CDR1 is SGHTA and CDR2 is FQGNSA. CDR3 size: 15 residues. The junction had 5 bases not matched to a gene; V was cut back by 1 base and J by 6 bases.

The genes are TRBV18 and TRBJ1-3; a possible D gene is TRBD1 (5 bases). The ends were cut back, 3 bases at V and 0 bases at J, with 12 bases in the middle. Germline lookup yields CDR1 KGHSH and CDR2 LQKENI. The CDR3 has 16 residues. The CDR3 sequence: CASSPGGKSSGNTIYF. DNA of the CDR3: TGTGCCAGCTCACCGGGGGGGAAGAGCTCTGGAAACACCATATATTTT.

CDR3 nucleotides: TGTGCCTGGAGTGTCACGGGAGCTGAGACCCAGTACTTC. It encodes CAWSVTGAETQYF. The V and J genes are TRBV30 and TRBJ2-5; tentative D call: TRBD2 (6 bases). The CDR3 covers 13 residues. Germline CDR1 GTSNPN, CDR2 SVGIG (reference sequence). Trimming removed 0 bases at V and 5 bases at J, with 10 bases between. The whole variable domain, remainder taken from reference TRBV30 and TRBJ2-5, is SQTIHQWPATLVQPVGSPLSLECTVEGTSNPNLYWYRQAAGRGLQLLFYSVGIGQISSEVPQNLSASRPQDRQFILSSKKLLLSDSGFYLCAWSVTGAETQYFGPGTRLLVL.

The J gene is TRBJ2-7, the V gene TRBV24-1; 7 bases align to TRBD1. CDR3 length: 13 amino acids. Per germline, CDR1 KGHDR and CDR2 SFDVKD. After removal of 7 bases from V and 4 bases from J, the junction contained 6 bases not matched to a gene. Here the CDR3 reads CATSETGYYEQYF. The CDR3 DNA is TGTGCCACCAGCGAGACAGGGTATTACGAGCAGTACTTC.

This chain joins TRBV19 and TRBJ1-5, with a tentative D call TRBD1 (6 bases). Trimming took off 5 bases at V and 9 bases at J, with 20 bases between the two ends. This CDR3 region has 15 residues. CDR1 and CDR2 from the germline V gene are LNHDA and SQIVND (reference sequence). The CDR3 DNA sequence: TGTGCCAGTAGTGAGACCGGGACACCAAAATGGCCCCAGCATTTT. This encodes CASSETGTPKWPQHF.

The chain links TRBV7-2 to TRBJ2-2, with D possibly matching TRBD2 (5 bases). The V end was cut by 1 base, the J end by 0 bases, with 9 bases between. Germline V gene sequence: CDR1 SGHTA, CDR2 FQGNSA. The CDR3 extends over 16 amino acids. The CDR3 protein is CASSLGSAANTGELFF. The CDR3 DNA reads TGTGCCAGCAGCTTAGGATCAGCGGCGAACACCGGGGAGCTGTTTTTT.

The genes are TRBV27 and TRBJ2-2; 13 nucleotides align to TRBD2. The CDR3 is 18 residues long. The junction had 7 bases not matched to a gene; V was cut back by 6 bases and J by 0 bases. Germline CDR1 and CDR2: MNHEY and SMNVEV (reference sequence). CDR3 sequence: CASRITSGRASNTGELFF. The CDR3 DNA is TGTGCCAGCAGGATAACTAGCGGGAGGGCCTCGAACACCGGGGAGCTGTTTTTT.

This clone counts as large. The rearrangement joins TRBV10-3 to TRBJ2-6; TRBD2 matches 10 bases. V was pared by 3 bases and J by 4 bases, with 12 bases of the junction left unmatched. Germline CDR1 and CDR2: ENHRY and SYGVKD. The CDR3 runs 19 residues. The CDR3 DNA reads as TGTGCCATCAGTGACCCCAGCGGGAGGGCCTCGGGCGGGGCCAACGTCCTGACTTTC. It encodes CAISDPSGRASGGANVLTF.

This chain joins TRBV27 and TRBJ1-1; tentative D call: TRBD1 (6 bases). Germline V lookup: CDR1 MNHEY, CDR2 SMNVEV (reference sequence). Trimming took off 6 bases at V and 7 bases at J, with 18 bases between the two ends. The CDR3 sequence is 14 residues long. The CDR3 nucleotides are TGTGCCAGCAGGTTCAAGGGGGACACGAGTGAAGCTTTCTTT. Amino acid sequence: CASRFKGDTSEAFF.

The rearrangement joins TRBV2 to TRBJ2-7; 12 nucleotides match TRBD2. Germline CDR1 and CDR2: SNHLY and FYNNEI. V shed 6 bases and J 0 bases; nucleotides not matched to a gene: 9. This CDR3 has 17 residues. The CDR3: CASSSGLAGWDSYEQYF. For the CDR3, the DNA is TGTGCCAGCAGCTCCGGACTAGCGGGATGGGACTCCTACGAGCAGTACTTC.